This T cell receptor (beta chain) stems from a study of T cell responses to AZD1222 COVID-19 vaccine. Sequencing was performed with immunoSEQ multiplex PCR; in TCRdb, only in-frame clones are kept and a portion is missing. The sample contains around 71,000 clones, roughly 80% of which appear only once. Study results and limitations: Reportedly, close to half of spike-specific TCRs are directed against unmutated variant regions. Clonal diversity was possibly underestimated; the donors were predominantly white British and more often female.

As for this clone: Its antigen is unknown.

Some second doses came at about 4 weeks and others at about 12 weeks; these were pooled. Trimming stripped 3 bases from V and 4 bases from J, with 13 bases between. The CDR3 consists of 14 residues. Germline CDR1 reads SGHNT; CDR2 reads YYREEE (reference sequence). This TCR was recovered from an adult who received the AZD1222 COVID-19 vaccine. The chain carries TRBV5-4 and TRBJ1-1; D is ambiguous. This sample comprised peripheral blood, obtained 28 days after the second AZD1222 dose. The CDR3 DNA is TGTGCCAGCAGCTATAGAACCGTGGGCACTGAAGCTTTCTTT. Encoded protein: CASSYRTVGTEAFF.